These T cell receptor beta chains were read from a single sample in a study of blood T cell repertoires in COVID-19. The assay was immunoSEQ multiplex PCR, and TCRdb's table has in-frame clones only and misses some. This sample has 150,000 to 170,000 clones, with 85% found just once. The sequenced material came from peripheral blood. The receptor set was obtained from an older woman with COVID-19, enrolled during active disease. Both conserved end residues are part of each CDR3. A D gene is named only where the DNA matches it firmly. Clone size is given for some rows only: seen once, a few or many times, or a class if the clone is expanded.

D	length	V	size	J	DNA	CDR3
TRBD1	16	TRBV19	few	TRBJ2-6	TGTGCCAGTAGTTTTCAGGGGGCGGGAGGGGCCAACGTCCTGACTTTC	CASSFQGAGGANVLTF
.	15	TRBV19	.	TRBJ1-4	TGTGCCAGTCGCGGACAGTGGCAAAAACGGGAAAAACTGTTTTTT	CASRGQWQKREKLFF
TRBD1	14	TRBV5-6	.	TRBJ1-5	TGTGCCAGCAGCCGACAGGGTGAGGGTCAGCCCCAGCATTTT	CASSRQGEGQPQHF
.	13	TRBV28	.	TRBJ1-1	TGTGCCAGCAGCCCTCCGGGCCCCCAGGGTCCTTTCTTT	CASSPPGPQGPFF
TRBD2	14	TRBV7-2	.	TRBJ2-7	TGTGCCAGCAGCTCACGACTAGCGGGGACTGAGCAGTACTTC	CASSSRLAGTEQYF
.	15	TRBV29-1	.	TRBJ2-3	TGCAGCGTTGGGGGCGGGGATAAGGGCACAGATACGCAGTATTTT	CSVGGGDKGTDTQYF
TRBD2	15	TRBV7-2	.	TRBJ2-7	TGTGCCAGCAGCTTAGAAGCGGGAGGCCTCTACGAGCAGTACTTC	CASSLEAGGLYEQYF
.	15	TRBV4-1	.	TRBJ1-1	TGCGCCAGCAGCCAAATTCACAGACAGAACACTGAAGCTTTCTTT	CASSQIHRQNTEAFF
.	13	TRBV29-1	.	TRBJ2-3	TGCAGCGTTGTGATTAGCTCGGAGGGTACGCAGTATTTT	CSVVISSEGTQYF
TRBD1	13	TRBV7-8	.	TRBJ1-1	TGTGCCAGCAGCTTTGACAGGGCGTCTGAAGCTTTCTTT	CASSFDRASEAFF
TRBD1	15	TRBV28	.	TRBJ1-1	TGTGCCAGCACCATAGGGGGACAGTTGAACACTGAAGCTTTCTTT	CASTIGGQLNTEAFF
.	16	TRBV30	.	TRBJ2-4	TGTGCCTGGAGAGGGGCCGACAGTCTAGCCAAAAACATTCAGTACTTC	CAWRGADSLAKNIQYF
.	13	TRBV2	.	TRBJ1-5	TGTGCCAGCAGTGCGAGCCTTAATCAGCCCCAGCATTTT	CASSASLNQPQHF
.	14	TRBV5-1	.	TRBJ1-6	TGCGCCAGCAGCTTGGTAGCGTCGAATTCACCCCTCCACTTT	CASSLVASNSPLHF
.	14	TRBV6-1	.	TRBJ1-4	TGTGCCAGCAGTGAGGGGGGGTTGAAGGAAAAACTGTTTTTT	CASSEGGLKEKLFF
.	14	TRBV27	.	TRBJ1-2	TGTGCCAGCAGTTTCCACAGGGTTGGCTATGGCTACACCTTC	CASSFHRVGYGYTF
TRBD1	17	TRBV5-4	.	TRBJ1-3	TGTGCCAGCAGCTTGGAACAGGGGGCCCTCTCTGGAAACACCATATATTTT	CASSLEQGALSGNTIYF
TRBD2	16	TRBV4-1	.	TRBJ2-3	TGCGCCAGCAGCCCCCGAACGGGCGGGGGGACAGATACGCAGTATTTT	CASSPRTGGGTDTQYF
.	14	TRBV6-1	.	TRBJ1-5	TGTGCCAGCAGTGAGCGGGACCACAATCAGCCCCAGCATTTT	CASSERDHNQPQHF
.	16	TRBV2	.	TRBJ1-3	TGTGCCAGCAGATCCCTCGGGGGAAGTGCTGGAAACACCATATATTTT	CASRSLGGSAGNTIYF
.	13	TRBV19	.	TRBJ2-1	TGTGCCAGTAGTGCCCTATGGTGGAATGAGCAGTTCTTC	CASSALWWNEQFF
TRBD1	14	TRBV5-1	.	TRBJ1-4	TGCGCCAGCAGCGGGACAGGGACTAATGAAAAACTGTTTTTT	CASSGTGTNEKLFF
.	15	TRBV3-1/TRBV3-2	.	TRBJ1-2	TGTGCCAGCAGCCAACAATCCGGGAAACTGAATGGCTACACCTTC	CASSQQSGKLNGYTF
.	14	TRBV5-4	.	TRBJ2-5	TGTGCCAGCAGCTTGGGTCCTCCGACGGGGACCCAGTACTTC	CASSLGPPTGTQYF
.	19	TRBV3-1/TRBV3-2	once	TRBJ2-3	TGTGCCAGCAGCCCCCTAAGGGGCAGGGGGGAGGTTGGCACAGATACGCAGTATTTT	CASSPLRGRGEVGTDTQYF
.	14	TRBV5-1	.	TRBJ1-6	TGCGCCAGCAGCTTAGTCCAGGGAGGGTCACCCCTCCACTTT	CASSLVQGGSPLHF
.	15	TRBV29-1	.	TRBJ1-2	TGCAGCGTTGCTAAACCGGAGGGATTTAACTATGGCTACACCTTC	CSVAKPEGFNYGYTF
TRBD1	16	TRBV3-1/TRBV3-2	.	TRBJ2-2	TGTGCCAGCAGCCCCCGGGACAGGGGGCAAACCGGGGAGCTGTTTTTT	CASSPRDRGQTGELFF
TRBD1	16	TRBV6-6	.	TRBJ1-2	TGTGCCAGCAGCCTAGGACAGGGGACCTTGAACTATGGCTACACCTTC	CASSLGQGTLNYGYTF
.	16	TRBV7-8	.	TRBJ2-2	TGTGCCAGCAGCTTGCCGGTCTCAGGGGGGACCTCCGAGCTGTTTTTT	CASSLPVSGGTSELFF
TRBD1	13	TRBV18	.	TRBJ2-5	TGTGCCAGCTCCGGACAGGGAAGTGAGACCCAGTACTTC	CASSGQGSETQYF
TRBD2	17	TRBV5-8	.	TRBJ2-2	TGTGCCAGCAGCCGTGCCAGGACTAGCGGGAGCACCGGGGAGCTGTTTTTT	CASSRARTSGSTGELFF
TRBD1	14	TRBV9	.	TRBJ2-5	TGTGCCAGCGGGGACAGCACCTTCCAAGAGACCCAGTACTTC	CASGDSTFQETQYF
TRBD1	15	TRBV9	.	TRBJ2-5	TGTGCCAGCAGCGCGCGGACAGGTGGAATGGGGACCCAGTACTTC	CASSARTGGMGTQYF
.	15	TRBV5-8	.	TRBJ1-1	TGTGCCAGCGATGGCGAGCGTCTAAAGAACACTGAAGCTTTCTTT	CASDGERLKNTEAFF
.	16	TRBV30	.	TRBJ1-1	TGTGCCTGGAGTAGGAGGAGGGTAGCAACCCACACTGAAGCTTTCTTT	CAWSRRRVATHTEAFF
TRBD2	14	TRBV11-2	once	TRBJ2-5	TGTGCCAGCAGCTTAGATGGGACTAGGGGGACCCAGTACTTC	CASSLDGTRGTQYF
.	15	TRBV3-1/TRBV3-2	.	TRBJ2-3	TGTGCCAGCAGCCAAGACTACCGGGGGACAGATACGCAGTATTTT	CASSQDYRGTDTQYF
.	13	TRBV4-1	few	TRBJ1-2	TGCGCCAGCAGCCCAACAGGTTTCTATGGCTACACCTTC	CASSPTGFYGYTF
TRBD2	15	TRBV11-3	.	TRBJ2-2	TGTGCCAGCAGCTTAGGGCTAGCGGGCACCGGGGAGCTGTTTTTT	CASSLGLAGTGELFF
.	16	TRBV7-8	.	TRBJ1-1	TGTGCCAGCAGCTTAGCTATCGGGGGGGGAAGGACTGAAGCTTTCTTT	CASSLAIGGGRTEAFF
.	15	TRBV20-1	.	TRBJ1-3	TGCAGTGCTAGTCTTCAGGGAAGGCCTGGAAACACCATATATTTT	CSASLQGRPGNTIYF
.	12	TRBV6-5	.	TRBJ1-5	TGTGCCAGCAGTTCGGGCAATCAGCCCCAGCATTTT	CASSSGNQPQHF
.	16	TRBV9	.	TRBJ1-2	TGTGCCAGCAGCGTAGATAGGTCCGCCGGACAGTATGGCTACACCTTC	CASSVDRSAGQYGYTF
TRBD2	15	TRBV2	once	TRBJ2-5	TGTGCCAGCAGGAGCGGCGGGAGGGCTGGGGAGACCCAGTACTTC	CASRSGGRAGETQYF
TRBD2	16	TRBV7-6	.	TRBJ2-1	TGTGCCAGCAGCTTAGAAGTAGCGGGAGGGTACAATGAGCAGTTCTTC	CASSLEVAGGYNEQFF
TRBD2	13	TRBV19	once	TRBJ2-5	TGTGCCAGTTCCGGGACTAGTGGGAAGACCCAGTACTTC	CASSGTSGKTQYF
.	13	TRBV6-5	.	TRBJ2-3	TGTGCCAGCAACACCCTCCCCACAGATACGCAGTATTTT	CASNTLPTDTQYF
TRBD1	14	TRBV29-1	.	TRBJ2-7	TGCAGCGTTGAAAACCCAGGGGGCAACTACGAGCAGTACTTC	CSVENPGGNYEQYF
.	15	TRBV19	.	TRBJ1-2	TGTGCCAGTAGGACGACCCCGGGGGACCCCTATGGCTACACCTTC	CASRTTPGDPYGYTF
.	11	TRBV7-6	.	TRBJ1-1	TGTGCCAGCAGCCAAAGCCCCGAAGCTTTCTTT	CASSQSPEAFF
.	13	TRBV5-6	.	TRBJ2-5	TGTGCCAGCAGCTTCGTCCGCGGGGAGACCCAGTACTTC	CASSFVRGETQYF
TRBD1	15	TRBV5-4	.	TRBJ1-2	TGTGCCAGCAGCGAGGGTGGGACAGGGAACTATGGCTACACCTTC	CASSEGGTGNYGYTF
.	16	TRBV7-8	.	TRBJ1-1	TGTGCCAGCAGCTACCTCCCCGGGACAAGGAACACTGAAGCTTTCTTT	CASSYLPGTRNTEAFF
.	13	TRBV7-8	.	TRBJ1-4	TGTGCCAGCAGCTTGCGGATTTGGGAAAAACTGTTTTTT	CASSLRIWEKLFF
TRBD2	16	TRBV4-2	.	TRBJ2-3	TGTGCCAGCAGCCAAGAGCCTAGCGGGAGCACAGATACGCAGTATTTT	CASSQEPSGSTDTQYF